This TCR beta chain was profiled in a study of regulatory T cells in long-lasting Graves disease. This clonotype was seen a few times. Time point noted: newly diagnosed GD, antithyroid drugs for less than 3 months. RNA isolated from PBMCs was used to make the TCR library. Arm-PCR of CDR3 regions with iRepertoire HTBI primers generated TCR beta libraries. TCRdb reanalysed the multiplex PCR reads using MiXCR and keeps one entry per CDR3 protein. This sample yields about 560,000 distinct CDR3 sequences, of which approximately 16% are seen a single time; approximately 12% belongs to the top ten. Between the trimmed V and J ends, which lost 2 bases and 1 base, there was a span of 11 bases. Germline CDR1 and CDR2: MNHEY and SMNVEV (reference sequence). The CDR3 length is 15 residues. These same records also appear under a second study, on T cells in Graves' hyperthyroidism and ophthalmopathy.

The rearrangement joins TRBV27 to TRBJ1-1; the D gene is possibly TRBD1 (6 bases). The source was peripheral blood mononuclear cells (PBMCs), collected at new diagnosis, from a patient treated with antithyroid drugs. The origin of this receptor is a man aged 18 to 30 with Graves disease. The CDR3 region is CASSLLAGANTEAFF. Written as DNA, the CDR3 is TGTGCCAGCAGTTTACTAGCAGGGGCGAACACTGAAGCTTTCTTT.